This TCR beta chain was sequenced in a study of multiple sclerosis patients with progressive multifocal leukoencephalopathy. Study-level results: Most PML patients had lower entropy, suggesting less diverse TRB repertoires. At PML onset, no shared TRBV or TRBJ gene usage was seen.

The V end was cut by 6 bases, the J end by 10 bases, with 13 bases between. Germline CDR1 SNHLY, CDR2 FYNNEI. The CDR3 runs to 13 residues. The survey-level immunoSEQ assay was used. Spiked into each PCR were synthetic inline TR CDR3 controls of all V-J pairings. Assay: immunoSEQ multiplex PCR; the TCRdb copy retains only in-frame clones and omits some. In the table there are 30,000 or so clones, over 80% of which are singletons. Indicated time point: time of PML onset. In this sample, this clone turned up a few times. Its antigen is still unknown. This TCR was recovered from a woman aged 35 to 49 with progressive multifocal leukoencephalopathy. The chain combines TRBV2 with TRBJ1-6; the D gene is possibly TRBD1 (5 bases). This sample comprised PBMCs, obtained from a patient treated with natalizumab. The CDR3 bases are TGTGCCAGCAGGCCAGGGTTAGTCTCACCCCTCCACTTT. Its translation: CASRPGLVSPLHF. Full variable domain (missing parts from reference TRBV2 and TRBJ1-6): EPEVTQTPSHQVTQMGQEVILRCVPISNHLYFYWYRQILGQKVEFLVSFYNNEISEKSEIFDDQFSVERPDGSNFTLKIRSTKLEDSAMYFCASRPGLVSPLHFGNGTRLTVT.